This T cell receptor (beta chain) was profiled in a study of blood T cells in healthy people across ages. Alongside a J-beta primer mix, a sample-barcoded 5' primer served in a second PCR lasting roughly 7 to 11 cycles. TCRdb passed the 5' RACE reads through MiXCR, listing each CDR3 protein once. The data show about 1.6 million distinct CDR3 sequences, roughly 30% seen once. The CDR3 is 12 residues long. V shed 8 bases and J shed 5 bases, with 10 bases lying between them. Germline CDR1 and CDR2: SGHNT and YENEEA. Every donor contributed ten milliliters of peripheral blood by blood draw. A minimum of 5 micrograms of total RNA was extracted per sample. Findings of the study overall: Naive T cell percentage showed a strong correlation with TCR beta diversity.

This clonotype was detected only a few times. Its antigen remains unknown. The specimen was blood. The rearrangement uses TRBV11-3 and TRBJ2-1; the D gene is possibly TRBD2 (6 bases). This receptor was taken from a woman aged 30 to 39 in good health. The CDR3 loop reads CASSASDNEQFF. The DNA of the CDR3 is TGTGCCAGCTCGGCTAGCGACAATGAGCAGTTCTTC.